This is a list of T cell receptor beta chains from one sample in a study of T-cell reconstitution after alpha-beta-depleted transplantation in children. TCRdb analysed the PCR reads with MiXCR anew, one entry per CDR3 protein. Of a few hundred thousand distinct CDR3 sequences in the sample, about a tenth were seen once. The material was PBMCs from the stem cell graft donor, obtained from the stem cell graft. The receptors were gathered from a human donor who donated a stem cell graft to a child with acute myeloid leukemia. Both conserved end residues are part of each CDR3. D genes are given only for firm matches. Rows give clone size only sometimes, using once, few, many, or a class for an expanded clone.

J | size | D | V | CDR3 | DNA
TRBJ1-4 | - | - | TRBV6-1 | CASSLQSSGAGKLFF | TGTGCCAGCAGCCTACAATCCTCCGGGGCTGGAAAACTGTTTTTT
TRBJ2-6 | few | - | TRBV10-3 | CAISDGGAGANVLTF | TGTGCCATCAGTGACGGAGGGGCTGGGGCCAACGTCCTGACTTTC
TRBJ2-3 | - | - | TRBV6-2/TRBV6-3 | CASSYSSEDTQYF | TGTGCCAGCAGTTACTCCTCAGAAGATACGCAGTATTTT
TRBJ2-1 | many | TRBD2 | TRBV12-3/TRBV12-4 | CASRASGYLNEQFF | TGTGCCAGTAGAGCTAGCGGGTACCTCAATGAGCAGTTCTTC
TRBJ1-5 | - | - | TRBV7-8 | CASSPGVGGNQPQHF | TGTGCCAGCAGTCCCGGTGTAGGGGGGAATCAGCCCCAGCATTTT
TRBJ1-5 | - | - | TRBV7-6 | CASSSTGFQPQHF | TGTGCCAGCAGCTCCACAGGGTTTCAGCCCCAGCATTTT
TRBJ2-2 | many | TRBD1 | TRBV11-2 | CASSLGGGSVGTGELFF | TGTGCCAGCAGCTTAGGAGGGGGCAGTGTCGGCACCGGGGAGCTGTTTTTT
TRBJ2-5 | few | - | TRBV7-6 | CASSEGRGTKTQYF | TGTGCCAGCAGCGAGGGTCGCGGGACAAAGACCCAGTACTTC
TRBJ2-1 | - | - | TRBV30 | CAWSDNYNEQFF | TGTGCCTGGAGTGATAACTACAATGAGCAGTTCTTC
TRBJ2-7 | many | TRBD2 | TRBV7-2 | CASSLTTSDYEQYF | TGTGCCAGCAGCTTAACGACTAGCGACTACGAGCAGTACTTC
TRBJ2-2 | few | - | TRBV5-1 | CASSLDGTSTGELFF | TGCGCCAGCAGCTTGGACGGGACAAGCACCGGGGAGCTGTTTTTT
TRBJ1-1 | few | - | TRBV10-3 | CAISESPGSNTEAFF | TGTGCCATCAGTGAGTCCCCGGGGTCAAACACTGAAGCTTTCTTT
TRBJ1-2 | many | - | TRBV5-1 | CASSPDRVYGYTF | TGCGCCAGCAGCCCGGACAGAGTCTATGGCTACACCTTC
TRBJ2-5 | many | TRBD2 | TRBV6-5 | CAASGSQETQYF | TGTGCCGCTAGCGGATCCCAAGAGACCCAGTACTTC
TRBJ1-6 | many | - | TRBV7-2 | CASSSAGRLVNSPLHF | TGTGCCAGCAGCTCCGCCGGACGGCTCGTTAATTCACCCCTCCACTTT
TRBJ2-5 | few | - | TRBV12-5 | CASAAAYQETQYF | TGTGCTAGTGCGGCGGCTTACCAAGAGACCCAGTACTTC
TRBJ1-1 | many | - | TRBV12-3/TRBV12-4 | CASSLMGGWETEAFF | TGTGCCAGCAGTTTAATGGGCGGTTGGGAGACTGAAGCTTTCTTT
TRBJ2-5 | few | TRBD2 | TRBV18 | CASSPEWRGDRQETQYF | TGTGCCAGCTCACCAGAGTGGCGGGGGGACCGACAAGAGACCCAGTACTTC
TRBJ2-1 | - | - | TRBV29-1 | CSVETGIRFSGQFF | TGCAGCGTTGAAACCGGGATCCGATTTAGCGGGCAGTTCTTC
TRBJ2-5 | - | - | TRBV20-1 | CSAIRGHQETQYF | TGCAGTGCCATCCGGGGTCACCAAGAGACCCAGTACTTC
TRBJ1-3 | once | - | TRBV11-2 | CASSLSSGSSGNTIYF | TGTGCCAGCAGCTTATCATCAGGTTCCTCTGGAAACACCATATATTTT
TRBJ2-1 | few | - | TRBV29-1 | CSVEDSWEDEQFF | TGCAGCGTTGAAGATAGTTGGGAGGATGAGCAGTTCTTC
TRBJ1-2 | - | TRBD1 | TRBV11-2 | CASSSGTGSAGGYYGYTF | TGTGCCAGCAGCTCCGGGACAGGATCCGCCGGGGGCTACTATGGCTACACCTTC
TRBJ2-2 | - | TRBD1 | TRBV5-1 | CASSLDRGDDGELFF | TGCGCCAGCAGTCTCGACAGGGGCGATGACGGGGAGCTGTTTTTT
TRBJ2-1 | few | TRBD2 | TRBV27 | CASNLGLAGYEQFF | TGTGCCAGCAACCTGGGACTAGCGGGGTATGAGCAGTTCTTC
TRBJ2-3 | - | - | TRBV9 | CASSVGGRPDTQYF | TGTGCCAGCAGCGTTGGCGGGCGGCCAGATACGCAGTATTTT
TRBJ2-7 | - | TRBD2 | TRBV4-3 | CASSQEGGSYEQYF | TGCGCCAGCAGCCAAGAGGGGGGGTCCTACGAGCAGTACTTC
TRBJ2-7 | - | - | TRBV2 | CASSQQQSTQYF | TGTGCCAGCAGCCAACAGCAAAGCACGCAGTACTTC
TRBJ1-4 | few | - | TRBV12-3/TRBV12-4 | CASTYGDWANEKLFF | TGTGCCAGCACCTATGGGGACTGGGCTAATGAAAAACTGTTTTTT
TRBJ2-3 | few | TRBD2 | TRBV3-1 | CASSPSSGWDTQYF | TGTGCCAGCAGCCCATCTAGCGGGTGGGATACGCAGTATTTT
TRBJ2-1 | - | TRBD2 | TRBV7-9 | CASSPPNRAGGPYNEQFF | TGTGCCAGCAGCCCCCCCAACAGGGCGGGGGGGCCTTACAATGAGCAGTTCTTC